Following are 18 T cell receptor beta chains from one sample sequenced in a study of shared clonotypes between healthy human individuals (dated by TCRdb to about 2020). Library prep was done by the immunoSEQ multiplex PCR assay. Held by TCRdb, this immuneACCESS table contains in-frame sequences only and omits some clones. Under half of the omission traces to an unresolved V gene where checked; the cause of the rest is unknown. This sample lists about 480,000 clones; 79% were detected once. The ten biggest clones cover over 10% of the sample. Specimen: PBMCs. Every receptor here comes from a middle-aged woman in good health. Some clones in this sample may be carry-over from other donors' samples.

The V and J genes are TRBV7-3 and TRBJ2-1; D ambiguous. The germline V and J ends were trimmed by 2 bases and 10 bases, with 12 bases remaining between them. The germline V gene has CDR1 SGHTA and CDR2 FQGTGA. The CDR3 covers 13 residues. The CDR3 spells CASSLGVGGEQFF. Written as DNA, the CDR3 is TGTGCCAGCAGCTTAGGCGTTGGCGGCGAGCAGTTCTTC.

The gene calls are TRBV5-1 and TRBJ1-1; D possibly corresponds to TRBD1 (5 bases). The germline V gene encodes CDR1 SGHRS and CDR2 YFSETQ. CDR3 length: 13 residues. V was pared by 4 bases and J by 1 base, with 8 bases between. The CDR3 sequence is CASSGGQNTEAFF. The CDR3 region has the DNA TGCGCCAGCAGCGGTGGACAGAACACTGAAGCTTTCTTT.

V usage is TRBV5-1 and J usage is TRBJ2-1; 15 bases map to TRBD2. The germline V gene has CDR1 SGHRS and CDR2 YFSETQ. This CDR3 has 14 amino acids. V was pared by 4 bases and J by 7 bases, with 0 bases of the junction left unmatched. Here the CDR3 reads CASSGTSGRNEQFF. The CDR3 DNA is TGCGCCAGCAGCGGGACTAGCGGGAGGAATGAGCAGTTCTTC.

This chain uses TRBV28 with TRBJ1-4; D is unclear. V lost 2 bases and J lost 5, with 9 bases in between. The CDR3 spans 14 residues. Germline V gives CDR1 MDHEN, CDR2 SYDVKM. This CDR3 is CASSLTGPNEKLFF. Here the CDR3 DNA reads TGTGCCAGCAGTTTAACTGGACCGAATGAAAAACTGTTTTTT. Based on the CDR3 plus reference TRBV28 and TRBJ1-4, the full variable domain is DVKVTQSSRYLVKRTGEKVFLECVQDMDHENMFWYRQDPGLGLRLIYFSYDVKMKEKGDIPEGYSVSREKKERFSLILESASTNQTSMYLCASSLTGPNEKLFFGSGTQLSVL.

J is TRBJ2-1 and V is TRBV6-4, with 10 positions matching TRBD1. CDR3 length: 16 amino acids. CDR1 and CDR2 (germline): MRHNA, SNTAGT. The trim removed 6 bases at V and 4 bases at J, leaving 9 bases unmatched. In DNA form, the CDR3 reads TGTGCCAGCAGCCTCCATGGGACAGGGGATTACAATGAGCAGTTCTTC. Amino acid sequence: CASSLHGTGDYNEQFF.

This rearrangement joins TRBV5-1 to TRBJ2-7; 7 bases fit TRBD2. V gave up 0 bases and J gave up 2 bases; unmatched junction bases: 8. CDR1 is SGHRS and CDR2 is YFSETQ in the germline V gene. The CDR3 covers 16 residues. The CDR3, as DNA: TGCGCCAGCAGCTTGGCGGGGCCTAGCGGACCCTACGAGCAGTACTTC. Protein sequence: CASSLAGPSGPYEQYF. Full variable domain (rest looked up from reference TRBV5-1 and TRBJ2-7): KAGVTQTPRYLIKTRGQQVTLSCSPISGHRSVSWYQQTPGQGLQFLFEYFSETQRNKGNFPGRFSGRQFSNSRSEMNVSTLELGDSALYLCASSLAGPSGPYEQYFGPGTRLTVT.

This chain's CDR3 is CASSLRGAETQYF. As DNA, the CDR3 is TGTGCCAGCAGCTTAAGGGGGGCAGAGACCCAGTACTTC. This chain joins TRBV7-9 and TRBJ2-5; the D gene could be TRBD1 or TRBD2 (6 bases each). The length of the CDR3 is 13 residues. Germline V gives CDR1 SEHNR, CDR2 FQNEAQ (reference sequence). The germline V and J ends were trimmed by 2 bases and 4 bases, with 8 bases remaining between them.

CDR3 sequence (DNA): TGTGCCTGGAGGCTAAACGGGGGCATGATGACTGAAGCTTTCTTT. Protein: CAWRLNGGMMTEAFF. The J gene is TRBJ1-1, the V gene TRBV30; D is possibly TRBD1 (6 bases). The CDR3 is made up of 15 amino acids. Per the germline V gene, CDR1 is GTSNPN and CDR2 is SVGIG (reference sequence). V was shortened by 3 bases and J by 5 bases, with 19 bases between the two germline ends.

The CDR3: CASSRDRDGYGYTF. For the CDR3, the DNA is TGCGCCAGCAGCAGGGACCGCGATGGCTATGGCTACACCTTC. The chain is built from TRBV5-1 and TRBJ1-2, with D perhaps matching TRBD1 (5 bases). Trimming shortened V by 4 bases and J by 4 bases, and 14 bases separated the two germline ends. The CDR3 is 14 residues long. Germline-derived CDR1 and CDR2 are SGHRS and YFSETQ.

This clone came up many times. Other DNA sequences in the sample encode the same CDR3. The V call is TRBV9, the J call TRBJ1-3; 7 bases map to TRBD1. This CDR3 has 15 residues. Germline lookup yields CDR1 SGDLS and CDR2 YYNGEE. The V segment lost 0 bases and the J segment 4 bases; nucleotides outside the gene matches: 4. The CDR3: CASSVEGARGNTIYF. The CDR3 nucleotides read TGTGCCAGCAGCGTAGAGGGGGCTCGCGGAAACACCATATATTTT.

This chain uses TRBV27 with TRBJ1-1, with D unresolved. CDR3 length: 14 amino acids. Germline assignment: CDR1 MNHEY and CDR2 SMNVEV (reference sequence). V was shortened by 6 bases and J by 3 bases, with 14 bases between the two germline ends. This CDR3 reads CASSRRRWDTEAFF. CDR3 DNA sequence: TGTGCCAGCAGCCGGCGGCGGTGGGACACTGAAGCTTTCTTT.

The CDR3 DNA is TGCGCCAGCAGCCAGTCTTGGACTAGCATATCCTACGAGCAGTACTTC. Its protein is CASSQSWTSISYEQYF. The rearrangement links TRBV4-3 to TRBJ2-7; 8 bases map to TRBD2. The CDR3 runs to 16 residues. V lost 3 bases, J lost 1 base, and 8 bases stayed unmatched. In germline, CDR1 is LGHNA, CDR2 YSLEER.

This chain connects TRBV5-6 to TRBJ2-3; D is perhaps TRBD2 (5 bases). Germline V CDR1 and CDR2: SGHDT, YYEEEE. V lost 1 base and J lost 4, with 13 bases in between. The CDR3 runs 15 residues. CDR3 coding DNA: TGTGCCAGCAGCTTGCCCGGACTGAGGGCAGATACGCAGTATTTT. Translation: CASSLPGLRADTQYF.

This clone was seen a single time. Other DNA sequences from this sample encode an identical CDR3 as well. The genes are TRBV5-1 and TRBJ2-1; 14 bases map to TRBD2. This CDR3 spans 15 amino acids. V lost 4 bases to trimming and J lost 7 bases; unmatched junction nucleotides: 4. CDR1 and CDR2 from the germline V gene are SGHRS and YFSETQ. The CDR3 sequence: CASSPRTSGRNEQFF. CDR3 bases: TGCGCCAGCAGCCCGAGGACTAGCGGGAGGAATGAGCAGTTCTTC.

This chain joins TRBV11-3 and TRBJ2-3; D is undetermined. Per germline, CDR1 SGHNT and CDR2 YENEEA. Trimming removed 0 bases from V and 5 bases from J, with 6 bases in between. The CDR3 consists of 13 residues. The CDR3 loop is CASSLDRRDTQYF. CDR3 nucleotide sequence: TGTGCCAGCAGCTTAGATCGGAGAGATACGCAGTATTTT.

This clone was seen a few times. J is TRBJ1-2 and V is TRBV6-1; TRBD1 aligns across 9 bases. The CDR3 is 15 amino acids. Germline lookup yields CDR1 MNHNS and CDR2 SASEGT. V was clipped by 6 bases and J by 6 bases; unmatched bases: 11. Here the CDR3 DNA reads TGTGCCAGCAGGTTTCGGACAGGGGTAGTCGATGGCTACACCTTC. It encodes CASRFRTGVVDGYTF.

The chain has TRBV4-3 and TRBJ2-3, with 8 bases matching TRBD1. Trimming took 2 bases from V and 2 from J; bases not matched to a gene: 6. This CDR3 region has 16 residues. CDR1 is LGHNA and CDR2 is YSLEER in the germline V gene. This chain's CDR3 is CASSQMTGAYTDTQYF. For the CDR3, the DNA is TGCGCCAGCAGCCAAATGACAGGGGCCTACACAGATACGCAGTATTTT.

The chain has TRBV9 and TRBJ2-3; no reliable D call. Trimming took 7 bases from V and 4 from J, leaving 10 bases between them. Germline V lookup: CDR1 SGDLS, CDR2 YYNGEE. The CDR3 loop spans 12 amino acids. The CDR3 sequence is CASGADSDTQYF. In DNA form, the CDR3 reads TGTGCCAGCGGAGCAGATTCAGATACGCAGTATTTT.